This TCR beta chain was recorded in a study of T cells in localized non-small cell lung cancer. Produced via immunoSEQ multiplex PCR; TCRdb's table is partial and in-frame only. The table has about 59,000 clones, roughly 90% seen once; the top ten hold over 1.5%. This clone was observed once. What it binds is unknown. Study-wide findings and caveats: Uninvolved neighboring lung showed the greatest T cell clonality, exceeding tumor. Longer overall survival accompanied higher blood T cell density. Median 57 top-100 tumor clones were shared with paired adjacent lung.

This clonotype was sampled from a woman aged 35 to 75 with stage I lung adenocarcinoma. Sample: peripheral blood, taken before any cancer treatment.

CDR3 protein: CAWSTNGGAYGYTF. The DNA of the CDR3 is TGTGCCTGGAGTACCAATGGAGGGGCCTATGGCTACACCTTC. The rearrangement links TRBV30 to TRBJ1-2, with D perhaps matching TRBD1 (5 bases). The CDR3 has 14 amino acids. The germline CDR1 and CDR2 sequences are GTSNPN and SVGIG (reference sequence). Trimming left V 2 bases short and J 4 bases short, with 14 bases between.